These T cell receptor beta chains were read from a single sample in a study of control samples from healthy donors and cancer patients. The table came from immunoSEQ multiplex PCR; TCRdb's copy has only in-frame clones and leaves some out. The profile covers 93,000 or so clones, with roughly 91% appearing a single time and 15% to 20% taken by the ten largest. Source material: PBMCs. The receptors derive from a man aged 60-69 years with lung cancer. CDR3s include the opening cysteine and the closing phenylalanine or tryptophan. The D gene is left open where the match is weak. A clone size is listed for some rows: how often the clone was seen (once, few, many), or a class if it is expanded.

>NA|TRBD2|TRBV11-3|TRBJ2-1
TGTGCCAGCAGCTTAGAGGGGACTAGCGGGTACAATGAGCAGTTCTTC
CASSLEGTSGYNEQFF
>NA|TRBD1|TRBV12-5|TRBJ2-2
TGTGCTAGTGGTTGGGGACAGGGGGACACCGGGGAGCTGTTTTTT
CASGWGQGDTGELFF
>once|TRBD1|TRBV6-5|TRBJ2-7
TGTGCCAGCAGTACGACAGGGGATCGCGAGCAGTACTTC
CASSTTGDREQYF
>NA|TRBD1|TRBV2|TRBJ1-1
TGTGCCAGCAGGAATGACAGGGCAGGATTCACTGAAGCTTTCTTT
CASRNDRAGFTEAFF
>once|NA|TRBV2|TRBJ2-4
TGTGCCAGCAGGGACAGTCTAGCCAAAAACATTCAGTACTTC
CASRDSLAKNIQYF
>NA|NA|TRBV3-1/TRBV3-2|TRBJ1-4
TGTGCCAGCAGCCAAGGGTTAAGGGGTGAAAAACTGTTTTTT
CASSQGLRGEKLFF
>NA|NA|TRBV5-1|TRBJ2-7
TGCGCCAGCAGTGGGACAGTCTACGGGAGCTACGAGCAGTACTTC
CASSGTVYGSYEQYF
>NA|NA|TRBV5-6|TRBJ2-7
TGTGCCAGCAGCCCGGAGGCAGGGGAATACGAGCAGTACTTC
CASSPEAGEYEQYF
>once|TRBD1|TRBV3-1/TRBV3-2|TRBJ1-2
TGTGCCAGCAGCCAAGGGGGACAGGGAGTGAGGGGCTACACCTTC
CASSQGGQGVRGYTF
>NA|NA|TRBV12-3/TRBV12-4|TRBJ2-1
TGTGCCAGCAGTTTATTAGGGGTCGGTGTGCAGTTCTTC
CASSLLGVGVQFF
>NA|NA|TRBV5-1|TRBJ2-1
TGCGCCAGCAGCTTGGAGACAGTCTACAATGAGCAGTTCTTC
CASSLETVYNEQFF
>NA|TRBD1|TRBV24-1|TRBJ1-4
TGTGCCACCAGTGATAGCACAGGGGTAGGAACTAATGAAAAACTGTTTTTT
CATSDSTGVGTNEKLFF
>NA|NA|TRBV6-2/TRBV6-3|TRBJ2-7
TGTGCCAGCAGTTACTCGGGAAGGGGGTACTACGAGCAGTACTTC
CASSYSGRGYYEQYF
>once|TRBD1|TRBV27|TRBJ1-6
TGTGCCAGCCGAATCCAGGGGGCGCTTAATTCACCCCTCCACTTT
CASRIQGALNSPLHF
>NA|NA|TRBV7-7|TRBJ2-2
TGTGCCAGCAGCTCGCGTGGGGCGGGACGGATCAACACCGGGGAGCTGTTTTTT
CASSSRGAGRINTGELFF
>NA|NA|TRBV9|TRBJ2-1
TGTGCCAGCAGCGTCTTAGAAGCGACGCAGTTCTTC
CASSVLEATQFF
>NA|NA|TRBV20-1|TRBJ2-5
TGCAGTGCTAGTGCACGGAACCAAGAGACCCAGTACTTC
CSASARNQETQYF
>NA|TRBD1|TRBV5-1|TRBJ2-1
TGCGCCAGCAGCCGACAGGGGGGCGATGAGCAGTTCTTC
CASSRQGGDEQFF
>NA|NA|TRBV12-3/TRBV12-4|TRBJ2-2
TGTGCCAGCAGTTTGCGGAACACCGGGGAGCTGTTTTTT
CASSLRNTGELFF
>NA|NA|TRBV6-5|TRBJ2-4
TGTGCCAGCAGTTCCCGGACAGTTAACATTCAGTACTTC
CASSSRTVNIQYF
>NA|NA|TRBV6-1|TRBJ2-3
TGTGCCAGCAGTGACGCTACAGATACGCAGTATTTT
CASSDATDTQYF
>NA|TRBD1|TRBV18|TRBJ1-1
TGTGCCAGCTCACCACAGGACAGGGCCACTGAAGCTTTCTTT
CASSPQDRATEAFF
>NA|NA|TRBV7-8|TRBJ1-3
TGTGCCAGCAGCTTTAGTTCGGCGGCCTTATCTGGAAACACCATATATTTT
CASSFSSAALSGNTIYF